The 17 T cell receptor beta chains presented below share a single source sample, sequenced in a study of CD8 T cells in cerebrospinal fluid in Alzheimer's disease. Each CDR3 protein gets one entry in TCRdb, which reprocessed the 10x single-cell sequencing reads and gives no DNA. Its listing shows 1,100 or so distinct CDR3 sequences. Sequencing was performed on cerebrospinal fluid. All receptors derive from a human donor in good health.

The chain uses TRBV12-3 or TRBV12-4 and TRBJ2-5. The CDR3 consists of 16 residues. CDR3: CASSLFLGGHRETQYF.

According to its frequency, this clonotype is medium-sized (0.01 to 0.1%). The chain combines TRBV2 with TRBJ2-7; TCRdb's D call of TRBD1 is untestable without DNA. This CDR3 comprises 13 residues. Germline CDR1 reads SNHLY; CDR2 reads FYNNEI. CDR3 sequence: CASNRGTTYEQYF.

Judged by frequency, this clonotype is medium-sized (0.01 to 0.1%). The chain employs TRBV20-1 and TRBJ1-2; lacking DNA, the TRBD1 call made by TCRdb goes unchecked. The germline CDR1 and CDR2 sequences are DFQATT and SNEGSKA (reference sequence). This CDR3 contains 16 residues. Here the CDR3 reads CSARDIGVGENYGYTF.

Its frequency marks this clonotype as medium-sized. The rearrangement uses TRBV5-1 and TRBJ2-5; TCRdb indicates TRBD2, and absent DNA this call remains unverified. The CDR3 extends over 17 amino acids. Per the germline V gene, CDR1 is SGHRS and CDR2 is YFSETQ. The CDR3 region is CASSLAGTSGGSETQYF.

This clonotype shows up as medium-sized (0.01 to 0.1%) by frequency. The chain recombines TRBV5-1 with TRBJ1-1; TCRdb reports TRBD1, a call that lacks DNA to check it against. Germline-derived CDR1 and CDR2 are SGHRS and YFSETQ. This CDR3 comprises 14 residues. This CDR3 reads CASSQTGGNTEAFF.

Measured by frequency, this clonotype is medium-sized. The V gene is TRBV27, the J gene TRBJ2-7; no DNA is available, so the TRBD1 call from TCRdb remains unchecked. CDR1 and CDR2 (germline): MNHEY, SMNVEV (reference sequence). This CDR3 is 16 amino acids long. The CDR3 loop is CASSRNTGTGGYEQYF.

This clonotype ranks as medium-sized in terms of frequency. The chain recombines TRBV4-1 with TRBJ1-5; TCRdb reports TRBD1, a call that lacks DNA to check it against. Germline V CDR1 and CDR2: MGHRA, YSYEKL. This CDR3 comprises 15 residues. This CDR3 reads CASSHPTGGSQPQHF.

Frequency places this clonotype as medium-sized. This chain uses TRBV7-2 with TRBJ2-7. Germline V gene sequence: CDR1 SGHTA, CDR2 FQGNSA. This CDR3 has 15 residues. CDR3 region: CASSLGRGAPYEQYF.

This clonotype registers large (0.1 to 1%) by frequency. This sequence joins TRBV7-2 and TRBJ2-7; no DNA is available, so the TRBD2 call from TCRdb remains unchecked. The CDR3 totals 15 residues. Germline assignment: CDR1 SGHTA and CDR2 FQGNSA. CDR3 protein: CASSLVSGGAYEQYF.

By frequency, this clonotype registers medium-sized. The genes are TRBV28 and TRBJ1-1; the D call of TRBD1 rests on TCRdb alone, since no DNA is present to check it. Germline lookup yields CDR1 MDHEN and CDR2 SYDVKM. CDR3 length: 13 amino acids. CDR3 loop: CASTDRGPTEAFF.

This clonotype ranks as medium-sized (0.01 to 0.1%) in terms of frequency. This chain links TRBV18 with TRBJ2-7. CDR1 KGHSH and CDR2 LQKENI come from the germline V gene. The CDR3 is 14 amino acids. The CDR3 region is CASSLDTSSYEQYF.

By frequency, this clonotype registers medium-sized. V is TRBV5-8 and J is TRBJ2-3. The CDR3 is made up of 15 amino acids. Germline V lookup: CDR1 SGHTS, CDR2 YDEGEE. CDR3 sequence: CASSLGQVQRDTQYF.

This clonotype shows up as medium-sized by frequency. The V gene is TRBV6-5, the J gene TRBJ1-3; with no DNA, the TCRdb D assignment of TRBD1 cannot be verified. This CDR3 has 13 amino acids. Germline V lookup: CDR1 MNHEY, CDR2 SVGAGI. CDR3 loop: CASSYSAGGPLYF.

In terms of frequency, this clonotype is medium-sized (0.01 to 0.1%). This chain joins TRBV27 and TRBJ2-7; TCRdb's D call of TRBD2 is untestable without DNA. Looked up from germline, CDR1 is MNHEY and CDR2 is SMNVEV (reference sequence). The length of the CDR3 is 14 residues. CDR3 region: CASTSGGSRYEQYF.

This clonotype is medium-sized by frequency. The chain's CDR3 is CAISTKGNRGHYEQYF. V is TRBV10-3 and J is TRBJ2-7; the D gene TCRdb calls, TRBD1, cannot be checked with no DNA. This CDR3 has 16 residues. The germline CDR1 and CDR2 sequences are ENHRY and SYGVKD.

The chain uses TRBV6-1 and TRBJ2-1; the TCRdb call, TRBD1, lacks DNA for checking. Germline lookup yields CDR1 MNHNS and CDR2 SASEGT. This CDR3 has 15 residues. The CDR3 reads CASGKRGDSYNEQFF.

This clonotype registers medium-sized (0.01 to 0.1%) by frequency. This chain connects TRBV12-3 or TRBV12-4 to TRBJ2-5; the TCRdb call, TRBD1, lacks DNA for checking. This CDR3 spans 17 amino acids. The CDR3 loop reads CASSFGMGAVYQETQYF.